The 32 T cell receptor beta chains below all came from one sample that was sequenced in a study of patients and donors after allogeneic stem cell transplantation. TCRdb called the RT-PCR reads again in MiXCR, with one record for every CDR3 protein. Of approximately 430,000 distinct CDR3 sequences in the sample, 16% were seen once. Sample: blood, either unsorted or a sorted T cell fraction (not recorded which). Receptors were obtained from a human donor who was either an allogeneic HSCT recipient or a stem cell or donor lymphocyte infusion donor (not recorded which). It is not recorded whose cells these are; they may come from a transplant donor.

This clonotype has more than one count but fewer than ten. The V gene is TRBV20-1, the J gene TRBJ1-3; TRBD1 matches 7 bases. Germline assignment: CDR1 DFQATT and CDR2 SNEGSKA (reference sequence). This CDR3 has 14 residues. With V trimmed by 7 bases and J by 11 bases, 17 bases remained unmatched. The CDR3 coding sequence is TGCAGTGTGGGGCGGGCAGGGGGAAGTGAATCCATATATTTT. Protein: CSVGRAGGSESIYF.

This clonotype was observed a few times. The chain is built from TRBV5-1 and TRBJ2-2, with D tentatively TRBD2 (6 bases). The germline CDR1 and CDR2 sequences are SGHRS and YFSETQ. V lost 3 bases and J lost 2, with 11 bases in between. The CDR3 is 15 amino acids. The CDR3 DNA is TGCGCCAGCAGCTGGGAAGCGGGTAACACCGGGGAGCTGTTTTTT. Protein sequence: CASSWEAGNTGELFF.

The chain uses TRBV11-1 and TRBJ1-1, with D possibly being TRBD1 (6 bases). V was trimmed by 4 bases and J by 3 bases, leaving 15 bases between them. CDR1 is SGHAT, CDR2 FQDESV, per germline (reference sequence). The CDR3 totals 15 residues. The CDR3 sequence: CASSSGHFRDTEAFF. The CDR3, as DNA: TGTGCCAGCAGCTCGGGACATTTTAGAGACACTGAAGCTTTCTTT.

The chain employs TRBV3-1 and TRBJ2-2; D is unclear. This CDR3 is built from 14 residues. The V gene lost 5 bases and the J gene lost 6 bases, with 13 bases spanning the gap. CDR1 is LGHDT and CDR2 is YNNKEL in the germline V gene (reference sequence). The CDR3 DNA follows: TGTGCCAGCAGCTCCTCAGGACCCCCCGGGGAGCTGTTTTTT. Its translation: CASSSSGPPGELFF. Combining the CDR3 with reference TRBV3-1 and TRBJ2-2 gives the whole variable domain DTAVSQTPKYLVTQMGNDKSIKCEQNLGHDTMYWYKQDSKKFLKIMFSYNNKELIINETVPNRFSPKSPDKAHLNLHINSLELGDSAVYFCASSSSGPPGELFFGEGSRLTVL.

The gene calls are TRBV11-2 and TRBJ2-2; TRBD1 agrees at 8 bases. This CDR3 is built from 16 residues. The germline CDR1 and CDR2 sequences are SGHAT and FQNNGV. The trim removed 2 bases at V and 4 bases at J, leaving 6 bases unmatched. Here the CDR3 DNA reads TGTGCCAGCAGCTTAATCAGGGGGCAAGGCACCGGGGAGCTGTTTTTT. It codes for CASSLIRGQGTGELFF.

This clonotype was seen only a few times. The chain is built from TRBV6-5 and TRBJ1-5, with no clear D. Trimming took off 0 bases at V and 2 bases at J, with 8 bases between the two ends. Germline loops: CDR1 MNHEY, CDR2 SVGAGI. This CDR3 comprises 15 residues. The CDR3 DNA sequence: TGTGCCAGCAGTTACTCGGCTAGATGCAATCAGCCCCAGCATTTT. It specifies CASSYSARCNQPQHF.

Ten or more counts support this clonotype. The V gene is TRBV12-3 or TRBV12-4, the J gene TRBJ2-3, with 7 nucleotides matching TRBD2. J gave up 4 bases and V 3 bases, and 7 bases lay outside the gene matches. The CDR3 extends over 15 amino acids. The CDR3 loop reads CASSLVAGGADTQYF. The CDR3, as DNA: TGTGCCAGCAGTTTGGTAGCGGGTGGTGCAGATACGCAGTATTTT.

The table lists this clonotype with a few counts. The chain couples TRBV15 to TRBJ2-5; no clear D gene. The CDR3 covers 18 residues. Trimming took off 0 bases at V and 0 bases at J, with 17 bases between the two ends. Germline V gene sequence: CDR1 LNHNV, CDR2 YYDKDF (reference sequence). The CDR3 DNA sequence: TGTGCCACCAGCAGAGATCCTCCCCGGGCGGCGTACCAAGAGACCCAGTACTTC. It codes for CATSRDPPRAAYQETQYF.

This clonotype was detected only a few times. This chain uses TRBV29-1 with TRBJ1-1; D is possibly TRBD1 (5 bases). There are 13 residues in the CDR3. V was shortened by 8 bases and J by 6 bases, with 19 bases between the two germline ends. Germline CDR1 is SQVTM and CDR2 is ANQGSEA. Here the CDR3 DNA reads TGCAGCACCAATCCGGGACCACGCGCTGAAGCTTTCTTT. It specifies CSTNPGPRAEAFF.

J is TRBJ1-1 and V is TRBV4-1; D is ambiguous. V shed 1 base and J shed 10 bases, with 19 bases lying between them. This CDR3 region has 15 residues. Germline V gene lookup returns CDR1 MGHRA and CDR2 YSYEKL. CDR3 DNA: TGCGCCAGCAGCCAAGGGGTCGGAGGTCGATCCTCAGCTTTCTTT. This gives the protein CASSQGVGGRSSAFF.

At least ten counts were recorded for this clonotype. The V call is TRBV29-1, the J call TRBJ1-2; no reliable D call. The CDR3 length is 11 residues. V shed 7 bases and J shed 4 bases, with 10 bases lying between them. Per germline, CDR1 SQVTM and CDR2 ANQGSEA. The CDR3 spells CSGEGFYGYTF. The CDR3 DNA reads as TGCAGCGGGGAAGGGTTCTATGGCTACACCTTC.

The rearrangement uses TRBV7-9 and TRBJ1-1; D gene unclear. CDR1 is SEHNR, CDR2 FQNEAQ, per germline (reference sequence). Trimming removed 8 bases at V and 1 base at J, with 5 bases between. CDR3 size: 11 residues. CDR3 bases: TGTGCCAGCTTAGCGAACACTGAAGCTTTCTTT. This sequence encodes CASLANTEAFF.

In its sample, this clonotype was seen a few times. The V and J genes are TRBV15 and TRBJ2-2; 7 nucleotides match TRBD1. The CDR3 spans 16 residues. Germline V lookup: CDR1 LNHNV, CDR2 YYDKDF (reference sequence). J lost 1 base, V lost 3 bases, and 5 bases had no gene match. CDR3 coding DNA: TGTGCCACCAGCAGGCCGGGACAGCAGAACACCGGGGAGCTGTTTTTT. It encodes CATSRPGQQNTGELFF.

This clonotype was found a few times. The chain employs TRBV7-2 and TRBJ1-5; the D gene is possibly TRBD1 (5 bases). Per germline, CDR1 SGHTA and CDR2 FQGNSA. This CDR3 region has 15 residues. V was shortened by 0 bases and J by 9 bases, with 15 bases between the two germline ends. CDR3 amino acids: CASSLAVAGGGPQHF. Written as DNA, the CDR3 is TGTGCCAGCAGCTTAGCGGTGGCGGGTGGGGGGCCCCAGCATTTT.

This clonotype has a count of ten or more. The J gene is TRBJ1-5, the V gene TRBV7-2, with D possibly being TRBD1 (5 bases). Germline lookup yields CDR1 SGHTA and CDR2 FQGNSA. There are 15 residues in the CDR3. V was shortened by 1 base and J by 0 bases, with 7 bases between the two germline ends. CDR3 DNA: TGTGCCAGCAGCTTAGTGGGGGATAGCAATCAGCCCCAGCATTTT. It translates to CASSLVGDSNQPQHF.

This clonotype appeared a few times. This chain joins TRBV12-3 or TRBV12-4 and TRBJ2-3; D remains ambiguous. Between the trimmed V and J ends, which lost 5 bases and 6 bases, there was a span of 15 bases. The CDR3 sequence is 14 residues long. CDR3 in DNA: TGTGCCAGCAGTCCAGGATTCCCTGGGGATACGCAGTATTTT. It translates to CASSPGFPGDTQYF.

There are a few counts of this clonotype. This rearrangement joins TRBV20-1 to TRBJ2-2; 14 bases match TRBD2. The trim removed 4 bases at V and 5 bases at J, leaving 3 bases unmatched. The CDR3 has 15 amino acids. Germline V gene sequence: CDR1 DFQATT, CDR2 SNEGSKA (reference sequence). As DNA, the CDR3 is TGCAGTGCTAAAAGGACTAGCGGGAGGACCGGGGAGCTGTTTTTT. This encodes CSAKRTSGRTGELFF.

The V gene is TRBV20-1, the J gene TRBJ2-7, with TRBD2 identical over 7 bases. The V and J ends lost 0 bases and 5 bases, in that order; junction bases with no gene match: 7. Germline lookup yields CDR1 DFQATT and CDR2 SNEGSKA (reference sequence). The CDR3 runs to 14 residues. The CDR3 DNA reads as TGCAGTGCTAGAGATATACTAGCGTTCAACGAGCAGTACTTC. Protein product: CSARDILAFNEQYF.

The chain is built from TRBV7-6 and TRBJ1-5; D unresolved. V was clipped by 0 bases and J by 5 bases, with 5 bases between them. CDR3 length equals 13 residues. Germline CDR1 reads SGHVS; CDR2 reads FNYEAQ. The CDR3 is CASSLAPHQPQHF. Written as DNA, the CDR3 is TGTGCCAGCAGCTTAGCCCCCCATCAGCCCCAGCATTTT.

This chain joins TRBV6-1 and TRBJ2-3; no clear D. V was shortened by 3 bases and J by 4 bases, with 5 bases between the two germline ends. The CDR3 contains 12 residues. CDR1 is MNHNS and CDR2 is SASEGT in the germline V gene. This chain's CDR3 is CASSDPADTQYF. For the CDR3, the DNA is TGTGCCAGCAGTGATCCGGCAGATACGCAGTATTTT.

V gene TRBV2 combines with J gene TRBJ2-7, with 8 bases aligning to TRBD1. With 6 bases clipped from V and 2 bases from J, the junction kept 3 bases outside the gene matches. Germline V gene lookup returns CDR1 SNHLY and CDR2 FYNNEI. CDR3 size: 13 residues. The CDR3 reads CASREDRAYEQYF. CDR3 nucleotides: TGTGCCAGCAGGGAGGACAGGGCCTACGAGCAGTACTTC.

This clonotype was counted a single time. The rearrangement links TRBV6-5 to TRBJ2-7; D unresolved. Germline lookup yields CDR1 MNHEY and CDR2 SVGAGI. The CDR3 totals 15 residues. The V end was cut by 3 bases, the J end by 0 bases, with 12 bases between. In nucleotides, the CDR3 is TGTGCCAGCAGTTATCGAGCTGCCAGCTCCTACGAGCAGTACTTC. As protein: CASSYRAASSYEQYF.

The chain combines TRBV6-5 with TRBJ1-2; D gene uncertain. This CDR3 is 15 amino acids long. V was pared by 2 bases and J by 3 bases, with 13 bases between. Germline CDR1 reads MNHEY; CDR2 reads SVGAGI. The DNA for the CDR3 is TGTGCCAGCAGTTACGAAAGAGGAGGAGACTATGGCTACACCTTC. Translating it yields CASSYERGGDYGYTF.

The chain uses TRBV5-1 and TRBJ1-2; possible D gene TRBD1, 5 bases. The CDR3 runs 15 residues. CDR1 is SGHRS, CDR2 YFSETQ, per germline. V lost 5 bases to trimming and J lost 0 bases, with 14 bases between them. CDR3 residues: CASRTGGSANYGYTF. CDR3 nucleotides: TGCGCCAGCAGGACGGGGGGTTCCGCTAACTATGGCTACACCTTC.

To note about this clonotype: Since no conserved phenylalanine or tryptophan closes the CDR3, a read error is the likely cause. The DNA is left out, because the CDR3 cannot be placed on it with certainty; the CDR3 is given as TCRdb lists it. The chain couples TRBV20-1 to TRBJ2-3; TRBD2 is the table's D call and was not checked against the DNA. The CDR3 contains 13 residues when both ends are counted. Germline CDR1 DFQATT, CDR2 SNEGSKA (reference sequence). This chain's CDR3 is CSARDYRGLAGVL.

The V call is TRBV6-5, the J call TRBJ2-5; D remains ambiguous. The CDR3 runs to 11 residues. The V end was cut by 8 bases, the J end by 1 base, with 5 bases between. Germline V gene data show CDR1 as MNHEY and CDR2 as SVGAGI. CDR3 sequence (DNA): TGTGCCAGCTTCGGCCAAGAGACCCAGTACTTC. Translating it yields CASFGQETQYF.

In its sample, this clonotype was seen a few times. This sequence joins TRBV4-3 and TRBJ1-1, with 8 bases matching TRBD1. V lost 1 base and J lost 7; bases outside the gene matches: 8. Germline assignment: CDR1 LGHNA and CDR2 YSLEER. The CDR3 loop spans 15 amino acids. CDR3 DNA: TGCGCCAGCAGCCAAGCACGGACAGGGATGATTGAAGCTTTCTTT. Protein product: CASSQARTGMIEAFF.

The rearrangement joins TRBV30 to TRBJ2-3; 8 positions agree with TRBD1. The CDR3 loop spans 16 amino acids. Per the germline V gene, CDR1 is GTSNPN and CDR2 is SVGIG (reference sequence). Trimming at V came to 4 bases and at J to 0 bases, leaving 9 bases not matched to a gene. The DNA of the CDR3 is TGTGCCTGGAACGGACAGGGATACTCTAGCACAGATACGCAGTATTTT. It codes for CAWNGQGYSSTDTQYF.

The rearrangement uses TRBV27 and TRBJ2-7, with D unresolved. Per germline, CDR1 MNHEY and CDR2 SMNVEV (reference sequence). The CDR3 has 13 residues. Trimming took off 3 bases at V and 2 bases at J, with 8 bases between the two ends. This CDR3 is CASSFASPYEQYF. CDR3 bases: TGTGCCAGCAGTTTTGCTTCCCCCTACGAGCAGTACTTC.

This clonotype occurred a few times. The chain employs TRBV11-2 and TRBJ2-2; weak D call: TRBD2 (5 bases). Germline V gene data show CDR1 as SGHAT and CDR2 as FQNNGV. Trimming pared 0 bases from V and 6 bases from J, leaving 8 bases between. The CDR3 has 14 residues. The CDR3 DNA reads TGTGCCAGCAGCTTAGATCGGGGATCCGGGGAGCTGTTTTTT. Encoded protein: CASSLDRGSGELFF.

The chain has TRBV4-1 and TRBJ2-7, with 9 bases identical to TRBD2. Germline-derived CDR1 and CDR2 are MGHRA and YSYEKL. Trimming at V came to 0 bases and at J to 5 bases, leaving 5 bases not matched to a gene. The CDR3 spans 15 residues. Here the CDR3 DNA reads TGCGCCAGCAGCCAAGAAGGCCAGCGGGAGGACGAGCAGTACTTC. Translation: CASSQEGQREDEQYF.

This clonotype was detected only a few times. The chain couples TRBV28 to TRBJ1-1; a possible D gene is TRBD1 (5 bases). There are 13 residues in the CDR3. CDR1 MDHEN and CDR2 SYDVKM come from the germline V gene. With 0 bases removed from V and 3 bases from J, the gap between germline ends came to 5 bases. CDR3 DNA sequence: TGTGCCAGCAGTTTATGGGGGGACACTGAAGCTTTCTTT. Protein product: CASSLWGDTEAFF.